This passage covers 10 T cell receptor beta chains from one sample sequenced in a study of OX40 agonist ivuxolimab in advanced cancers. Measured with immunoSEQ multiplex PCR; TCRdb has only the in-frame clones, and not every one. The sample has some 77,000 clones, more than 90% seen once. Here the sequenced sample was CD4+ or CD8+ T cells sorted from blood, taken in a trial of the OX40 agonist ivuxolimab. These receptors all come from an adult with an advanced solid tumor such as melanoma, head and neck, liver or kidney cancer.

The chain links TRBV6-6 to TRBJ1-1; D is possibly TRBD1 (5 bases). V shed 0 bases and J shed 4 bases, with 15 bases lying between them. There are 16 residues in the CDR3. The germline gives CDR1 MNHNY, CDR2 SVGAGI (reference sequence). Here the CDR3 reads CASSYSATGRGTEAFF. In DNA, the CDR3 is TGTGCCAGCAGTTACTCTGCGACGGGGCGGGGCACTGAAGCTTTCTTT.

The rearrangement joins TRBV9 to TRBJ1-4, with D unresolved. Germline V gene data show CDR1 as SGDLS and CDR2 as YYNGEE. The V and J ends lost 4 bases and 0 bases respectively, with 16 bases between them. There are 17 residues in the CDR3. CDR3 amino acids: CASSPRSGLTTNEKLFF. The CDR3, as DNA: TGTGCCAGCAGCCCCCGATCAGGACTTACAACTAATGAAAAACTGTTTTTT.

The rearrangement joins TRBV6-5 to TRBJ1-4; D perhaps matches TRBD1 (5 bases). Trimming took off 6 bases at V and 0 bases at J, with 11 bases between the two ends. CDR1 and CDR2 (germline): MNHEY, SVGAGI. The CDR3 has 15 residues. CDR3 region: CASSSAGATNEKLFF. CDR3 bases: TGTGCCAGCAGCTCAGCGGGGGCAACTAATGAAAAACTGTTTTTT.

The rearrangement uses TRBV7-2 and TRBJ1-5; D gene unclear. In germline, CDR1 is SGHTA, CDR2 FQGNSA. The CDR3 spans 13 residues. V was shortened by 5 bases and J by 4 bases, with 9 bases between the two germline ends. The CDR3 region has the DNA TGTGCCAGCAGCCTCCGGGTAAATCAGCCCCAGCATTTT. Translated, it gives CASSLRVNQPQHF.

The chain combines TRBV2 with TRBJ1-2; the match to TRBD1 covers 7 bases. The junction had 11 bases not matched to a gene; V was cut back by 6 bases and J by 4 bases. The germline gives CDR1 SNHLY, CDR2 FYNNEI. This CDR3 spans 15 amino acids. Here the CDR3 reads CASSQTSGGSYGYTF. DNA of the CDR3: TGTGCCAGCAGCCAAACCTCAGGGGGAAGCTATGGCTACACCTTC.

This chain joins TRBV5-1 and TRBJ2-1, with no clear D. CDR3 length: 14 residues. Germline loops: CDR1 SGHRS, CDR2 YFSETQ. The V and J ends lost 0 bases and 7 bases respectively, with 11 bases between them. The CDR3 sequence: CASSLGSLGNEQFF. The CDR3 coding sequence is TGCGCCAGCAGCTTGGGCTCACTCGGGAATGAGCAGTTCTTC.

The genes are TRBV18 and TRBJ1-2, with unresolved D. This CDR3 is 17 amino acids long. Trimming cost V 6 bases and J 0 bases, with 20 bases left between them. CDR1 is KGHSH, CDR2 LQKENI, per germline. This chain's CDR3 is CASSPFVPSTSNYGYTF. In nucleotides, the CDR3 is TGTGCCAGCTCGCCCTTCGTCCCTTCGACCTCTAACTATGGCTACACCTTC.

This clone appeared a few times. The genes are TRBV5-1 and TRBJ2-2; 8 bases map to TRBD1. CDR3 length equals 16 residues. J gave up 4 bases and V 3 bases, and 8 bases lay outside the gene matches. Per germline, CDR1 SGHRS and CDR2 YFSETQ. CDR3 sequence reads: CASSSTGQGGTGELFF. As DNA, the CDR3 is TGCGCCAGCAGCTCGACCGGACAGGGTGGCACCGGGGAGCTGTTTTTT. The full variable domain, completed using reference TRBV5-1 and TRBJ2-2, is KAGVTQTPRYLIKTRGQQVTLSCSPISGHRSVSWYQQTPGQGLQFLFEYFSETQRNKGNFPGRFSGRQFSNSRSEMNVSTLELGDSALYLCASSSTGQGGTGELFFGEGSRLTVL.

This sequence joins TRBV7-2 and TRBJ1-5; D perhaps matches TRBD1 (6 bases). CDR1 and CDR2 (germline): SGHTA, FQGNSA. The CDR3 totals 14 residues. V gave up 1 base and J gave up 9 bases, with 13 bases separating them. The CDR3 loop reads CASSLDGQSGPQHF. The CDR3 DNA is TGTGCCAGCAGCTTAGATGGACAGAGCGGGCCCCAGCATTTT.

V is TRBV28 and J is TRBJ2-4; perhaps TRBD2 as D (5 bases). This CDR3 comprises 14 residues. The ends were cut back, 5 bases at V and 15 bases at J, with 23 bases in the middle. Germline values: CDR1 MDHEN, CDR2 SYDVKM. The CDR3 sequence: CASSLTKTFGSLYF. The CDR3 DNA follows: TGTGCCAGCAGTCTAACCAAGACATTTGGGAGTCTGTACTTC.